Following are 22 T cell receptor beta chains from one sample sequenced in a study of shared clonotypes between healthy human individuals (dated by TCRdb to the early 2020s). The library relied on the immunoSEQ multiplex PCR assay. As stored in TCRdb, this immuneACCESS dataset retains in-frame rearrangements with V and J assigned. A fraction of the clones does not appear; measured against another copy, unresolved V genes explain less than half of the discrepancy, and the remainder lacks a known reason. Present in this sample are around 500,000 clones, roughly 83% of which were seen just once. Of the sample, 13% is held by the ten largest clones. Source material: PBMCs. The receptor set was obtained from a woman in her thirties or forties in good health. Some clones in this sample may be carry-over from other donors' samples.

V is TRBV7-3 and J is TRBJ2-3; the match to TRBD1 covers 9 bases. V gave up 3 bases and J gave up 0 bases; unmatched junction bases: 4. Germline-derived CDR1 and CDR2 are SGHTA and FQGTGA. The CDR3 length is 16 residues. Here the CDR3 DNA reads TGTGCCAGCAGCTTGGGGGACAGGGCTAGCACAGATACGCAGTATTTT. As protein: CASSLGDRASTDTQYF.

The chain has TRBV11-2 and TRBJ2-2; no firm D call. The CDR3 has 13 residues. Deletions cut 4 bases from V and 8 bases from J, with 11 bases between. Germline CDR1 SGHAT, CDR2 FQNNGV. The CDR3 DNA reads as TGTGCCAGCAGCTCGCTAGTATCGGGGGAGCTGTTTTTT. Translating gives CASSSLVSGELFF.

The chain combines TRBV28 with TRBJ1-2; no firm D call. Germline-derived CDR1 and CDR2 are MDHEN and SYDVKM. V lost 7 bases, J lost 6 bases, and 9 bases lay in between. This CDR3 is built from 11 residues. CDR3 nucleotides: TGTGCCAGCAAGGTTTTGGATGGCTACACCTTC. This encodes CASKVLDGYTF.

J is TRBJ2-7 and V is TRBV7-8, with D possibly being TRBD1 or TRBD2 (5 bases each). The CDR3 sequence is 18 residues long. Trimming stripped 1 base from V and 0 bases from J, with 19 bases between. The germline gives CDR1 SGHVS, CDR2 FQNEAQ. CDR3 sequence: CASSLGVGAALHSYEQYF. The CDR3 bases are TGTGCCAGCAGCTTAGGAGTCGGGGCTGCACTACACTCCTACGAGCAGTACTTC.

The J gene is TRBJ2-7, the V gene TRBV2, with D possibly matching TRBD1 (6 bases). CDR3 length: 14 amino acids. V was shortened by 6 bases and J by 4 bases, with 16 bases between the two germline ends. The germline gives CDR1 SNHLY, CDR2 FYNNEI. CDR3 DNA: TGTGCCAGCAGGGGGGACACCTTGATATACGAGCAGTACTTC. This encodes CASRGDTLIYEQYF.

This chain joins TRBV5-1 and TRBJ1-2; 7 bases match TRBD1. Trimming at V came to 0 bases and at J to 4 bases, leaving 9 bases not matched to a gene. CDR1 and CDR2 (germline): SGHRS, YFSETQ. The CDR3 is 16 residues long. CDR3 DNA: TGCGCCAGCAGCTTGGGCCCCGGGACAGTCAGCTATGGCTACACCTTC. It specifies CASSLGPGTVSYGYTF. The full variable domain, completed using reference TRBV5-1 and TRBJ1-2, is KAGVTQTPRYLIKTRGQQVTLSCSPISGHRSVSWYQQTPGQGLQFLFEYFSETQRNKGNFPGRFSGRQFSNSRSEMNVSTLELGDSALYLCASSLGPGTVSYGYTFGSGTRLTVV.

V gene TRBV7-2 combines with J gene TRBJ1-1, with D possibly TRBD1 on 5 matching bases. V was trimmed by 5 bases and J by 4 bases, leaving 14 bases between them. Germline V lookup: CDR1 SGHTA, CDR2 FQGNSA. There are 14 residues in the CDR3. The CDR3 nucleotides are TGTGCCAGCAGCCCAGCGAGGGGAGGCACTGAAGCTTTCTTT. Translated, it gives CASSPARGGTEAFF.

In DNA, the CDR3 is TGTGCCAGCAGCCAAGAAGTCGTGACAGGGATTTGGGGAATTGCGGACGAGCAGTACTTC. Translating it yields CASSQEVVTGIWGIADEQYF. The V gene is TRBV4-2, the J gene TRBJ2-5; 7 bases are a match to TRBD1. The J call may be incorrect, as the DNA end agrees better with TRBJ2-7. This CDR3 spans 20 amino acids. Germline CDR1 reads LGHNA; CDR2 reads YNFKEQ.

The rearrangement links TRBV4-2 to TRBJ1-3; 7 bases fit TRBD1. This CDR3 region has 17 residues. Trimming took 3 bases from V and 0 from J; bases not matched to a gene: 8. The V gene's germline CDR1 is LGHNA and CDR2 YNFKEQ. The CDR3 here is CASSHGRAGGSGNTIYF. The CDR3 DNA follows: TGTGCCAGCAGCCATGGGAGGGCAGGGGGCTCTGGAAACACCATATATTTT.

V is TRBV23-1 and J is TRBJ1-5, with 8 bases that match TRBD1. TRBV23-1 carries the ORF label, with uncertain function. This CDR3 spans 14 amino acids. J was trimmed by 0 bases and V by 10 bases; bases with no gene match: 5. Here the CDR3 DNA reads TGCGCCAACACAGGGGGGTATAGCAATCAGCCCCAGCATTTT. Its protein product is CANTGGYSNQPQHF.

The chain links TRBV19 to TRBJ2-3, with 10 bases fitting TRBD2. J lost 4 bases, V lost 2 bases, and 6 bases had no gene match. Germline CDR1 and CDR2: LNHDA and SQIVND (reference sequence). The CDR3 runs 16 residues. CDR3: CASSIWSGREADTQYF. CDR3 nucleotides: TGTGCCAGTAGTATATGGAGCGGGAGGGAGGCAGATACGCAGTATTTT. The entire variable domain, with the rest obtained from reference TRBV19 and TRBJ2-3, is as follows: DGGITQSPKYLFRKEGQNVTLSCEQNLNHDAMYWYRQDPGQGLRLIYYSQIVNDFQKGDIAEGYSVSREKKESFPLTVTSAQKNPTAFYLCASSIWSGREADTQYFGPGTRLTVL.

The rearrangement links TRBV19 to TRBJ2-2, with 7 bases identical to TRBD1. The CDR3 runs 17 residues. Trimming at V came to 2 bases and at J to 5 bases, leaving 11 bases not matched to a gene. Per the germline V gene, CDR1 is LNHDA and CDR2 is SQIVND (reference sequence). The CDR3 DNA sequence: TGTGCCAGTAGTATACGGAGTGGGACAGCAGGGACCGGGGAGCTGTTTTTT. This codes for CASSIRSGTAGTGELFF.

This clone was detected once. The chain uses TRBV10-3 and TRBJ2-1, with D possibly being TRBD1 (5 bases). The CDR3 sequence is 15 residues long. Looked up from germline, CDR1 is ENHRY and CDR2 is SYGVKD. Trimming took off 3 bases at V and 6 bases at J, with 15 bases between the two ends. The CDR3 DNA sequence: TGTGCCATCAGTGAACTTAGGGGCCGGGCCAATGAGCAGTTCTTC. This translates into CAISELRGRANEQFF.

This rearrangement joins TRBV28 to TRBJ2-3; 7 bases fit TRBD1. Germline lookup yields CDR1 MDHEN and CDR2 SYDVKM. Trimming removed 8 bases from V and 2 bases from J; junction bases left unmatched: 7. The length of the CDR3 is 14 residues. CDR3 sequence: CASGTTGITDTQYF. The CDR3 DNA sequence: TGTGCCAGCGGAACGACAGGGATCACAGATACGCAGTATTTT.

V is TRBV6-1 and J is TRBJ1-1; D gene ambiguous. Trimming left V 7 bases short and J 4 bases short, with 13 bases between. Germline V gene data show CDR1 as MNHNS and CDR2 as SASEGT. The CDR3 has 13 amino acids. The CDR3 sequence: CASKNSGGTEAFF. The CDR3 coding sequence is TGTGCCAGCAAAAACTCCGGAGGCACTGAAGCTTTCTTT.

The chain uses TRBV4-1 and TRBJ2-7, with 7 bases aligning to TRBD2. The length of the CDR3 is 17 residues. Germline lookup yields CDR1 MGHRA and CDR2 YSYEKL. Germline trimming cut 1 base from V and 0 bases from J; bases unmatched to any gene: 9. The CDR3 region has the DNA TGCGCCAGCAGCCAAGGCGGCTCGGGGGGTGGCTCCTACGAGCAGTACTTC. It translates to CASSQGGSGGGSYEQYF.

V usage is TRBV15 and J usage is TRBJ2-1, with 9 bases fitting TRBD2. The CDR3 runs 13 residues. The germline V gene has CDR1 LNHNV and CDR2 YYDKDF (reference sequence). V gave up 7 bases and J gave up 4 bases; unmatched junction bases: 2. As DNA, the CDR3 is TGTGCCACCAACCTAGCGGGGTACAATGAGCAGTTCTTC. Its protein product is CATNLAGYNEQFF.

Only a few counts were recorded for this clone. The CDR3 DNA sequence: TGTGCCAGCAGTGACCAGGGCTTAGGTCAGCCCCAGCATTTT. This translates into CASSDQGLGQPQHF. The chain is built from TRBV2 and TRBJ1-5, with D possibly matching TRBD1 (5 bases). Germline V gene data show CDR1 as SNHLY and CDR2 as FYNNEI. This CDR3 region has 14 residues. Trimming cost V 3 bases and J 6 bases, with 12 bases left between them.

The chain joins TRBV10-3 to TRBJ2-5, with 10 bases matching TRBD1. CDR1 is ENHRY, CDR2 SYGVKD, per germline. V dropped 6 bases and J dropped 5; count of bases not matched to a gene: 9. The CDR3 contains 15 residues. CDR3 protein: CAIRRDRGLGETQYF. In nucleotides, the CDR3 is TGTGCCATCAGAAGAGACAGGGGGCTTGGGGAGACCCAGTACTTC.

This clone was recorded once. The CDR3, as DNA: TGTGCCAGCATCCTAGGACGCACGGGCTCCTCTAACTATGGCTACACCTTC. It specifies CASILGRTGSSNYGYTF. V gene TRBV11-3 combines with J gene TRBJ1-2; D gene uncertain. From germline, CDR1 is SGHNT and CDR2 YENEEA. V lost 7 bases to trimming and J lost 0 bases, with 21 bases between them. CDR3 length equals 17 residues.

The chain has TRBV19 and TRBJ1-2; D uncertain. V lost 7 bases and J lost 4, with 13 bases in between. Germline lookup yields CDR1 LNHDA and CDR2 SQIVND (reference sequence). The CDR3 extends over 13 amino acids. The CDR3 protein is CASISSDRYGYTF. The CDR3 DNA follows: TGTGCCAGTATTTCTTCAGACCGCTATGGCTACACCTTC.

About this clone itself: The junction does not match germline at one end; this may be a read error. The chain uses TRBV28 and TRBJ1-4; 9 bases match TRBD1. The CDR3 is made up of 15 amino acids. The germline gives CDR1 MDHEN, CDR2 SYDVKM. CDR3 coding DNA: TGTGCCAGCAGCCCCCGCCGGGACAGGGTCGAAAGACTGTTTTTT. It yields the protein CASSPRRDRVERLFF.